Below, 30 T cell receptor beta chains from the same sample are listed, as sequenced in a study of tumor-infiltrating lymphocytes in glioblastoma multiforme. Multiple V-beta primers and a C-beta primer amplified TCRB from RNA. TCRdb passed the multiplex PCR reads through MiXCR, listing each CDR3 protein once. The sample has 13,000 or so distinct CDR3 sequences; roughly 64% are singletons. The sample comprised brain tumor tissue. These receptors all stem from a male donor with glioblastoma.

This rearrangement joins TRBV5-6 to TRBJ1-1, with unresolved D. In germline, CDR1 is SGHDT, CDR2 YYEEEE. The CDR3 totals 12 residues. Trimming removed 7 bases at V and 1 base at J, with 8 bases between. CDR3 protein: CASCLSNTEAFF. CDR3 bases: TGTGCCAGCTGCCTATCGAACACTGAAGCTTTCTTT.

This clonotype is judged medium-sized. This chain links TRBV28 with TRBJ2-3; D is possibly TRBD2 (5 bases). The CDR3 totals 14 residues. CDR1 MDHEN and CDR2 SYDVKM come from the germline V gene. V lost 3 bases and J 1 base, leaving 8 bases between the germline ends. The CDR3 loop reads CASSFLLGTDTQYF. CDR3 nucleotides: TGTGCCAGCAGTTTTTTACTAGGCACAGATACGCAGTATTTT. Based on the CDR3 plus reference TRBV28 and TRBJ2-3, the full variable domain is DVKVTQSSRYLVKRTGEKVFLECVQDMDHENMFWYRQDPGLGLRLIYFSYDVKMKEKGDIPEGYSVSREKKERFSLILESASTNQTSMYLCASSFLLGTDTQYFGPGTRLTVL.

The chain recombines TRBV10-3 with TRBJ2-2; D is perhaps TRBD2 (6 bases). CDR3 length: 14 amino acids. With 8 bases removed from V and 2 bases from J, the gap between germline ends came to 12 bases. The V gene's germline CDR1 is ENHRY and CDR2 SYGVKD. Written as DNA, the CDR3 is TGTGCCATCGGGGGGACGACTAACACCGGGGAGCTGTTTTTT. Translation: CAIGGTTNTGELFF.

This chain uses TRBV5-5 with TRBJ2-7; 7 bases map to TRBD2. J gave up 3 bases and V 0 bases, and 6 bases lay outside the gene matches. Germline loops: CDR1 SGHKS, CDR2 YYEKEE (reference sequence). The CDR3 runs 15 residues. The CDR3 protein is CASSLAAGDLYEQYF. Written as DNA, the CDR3 is TGTGCCAGCAGCTTGGCCGCGGGGGACCTCTACGAGCAGTACTTC.

J is TRBJ2-2 and V is TRBV6-6; 8 bases match TRBD2. The CDR3 contains 16 residues. Germline V gene lookup returns CDR1 MNHNY and CDR2 SVGAGI (reference sequence). V lost 4 bases to trimming and J lost 8 bases; unmatched junction nucleotides: 12. CDR3 DNA sequence: TGTGCCAGCAGTTCCCGGGGGGGCAAAAGCACTGGGGAGCTGTTTTTT. This encodes CASSSRGGKSTGELFF.

With respect to this clonotype: This may be a read error, as it is one base from a much larger clone. A read error is likely, as this CDR3 ends without the conserved phenylalanine or tryptophan. V is TRBV11-2 and J is TRBJ2-7; tentative D call: TRBD2 (6 bases). The CDR3 loop spans 14 amino acids. Germline CDR1 and CDR2: SGHAT and FQNNGV. CDR3 DNA sequence: TGCGCCAGCAGCTCCGGGACTGGCTCCTACGAGCAGTACTGC. This gives the protein CASSSGTGSYEQYC.

This clonotype was seen ten or more times. V gene TRBV5-1 combines with J gene TRBJ1-1; perhaps TRBD1 as D (5 bases). Per germline, CDR1 SGHRS and CDR2 YFSETQ. Trimming stripped 4 bases from V and 7 bases from J, with 20 bases between. The CDR3 totals 15 residues. The CDR3 protein is CASSPRTGTAVEAFF. Here the CDR3 DNA reads TGCGCCAGCAGCCCCCGGACCGGGACCGCGGTTGAAGCTTTCTTT.

V usage is TRBV5-8 and J usage is TRBJ2-1; 9 bases are shared with TRBD2. The germline V gene encodes CDR1 SGHTS and CDR2 YDEGEE. V trimming: 2 bases; J trimming: 9 bases; junction bases outside the gene matches: 9. The CDR3 contains 15 residues. The CDR3 bases are TGTGCCAGCAGCTTCATGGTAGCGGGAGCTGGTGAGCAGTTCTTC. Translating gives CASSFMVAGAGEQFF.

The sample holds one count of this clonotype. One end of the junction is discordant with germline, which a read error may explain. The V gene is TRBV7-8, the J gene TRBJ2-7; D is perhaps TRBD1 (6 bases). Germline values: CDR1 SGHVS, CDR2 FQNEAQ. This CDR3 is 12 amino acids long. This CDR3 reads CANSNRVHERYF. CDR3 in DNA: TGTGCCAACAGCAACAGGGTCCACGAGCGGTACTTC.

By share, this clonotype counts as large. The chain links TRBV20-1 to TRBJ1-1, with TRBD1 as a possible D gene (5 bases). This CDR3 is built from 15 residues. Deletions cut 0 bases from V and 6 bases from J, with 17 bases between. The V gene's germline CDR1 is DFQATT and CDR2 SNEGSKA (reference sequence). The CDR3 DNA follows: TGCAGTGCTAGAGATGGGGGGGGACTTGGGTCTGAAGCTTTCTTT. Protein: CSARDGGGLGSEAFF.

As regards this clonotype: The conserved phenylalanine or tryptophan is not found at the CDR3 terminus, so this likely reflects a read error. The chain uses TRBV7-8 and TRBJ2-7, with D possibly being TRBD2 (5 bases). The CDR3 has 14 amino acids. Deletions cut 8 bases from V and 5 bases from J, with 19 bases between. CDR1 and CDR2 (germline): SGHVS, FQNEAQ. CDR3 residues: CASQLGTADHEQYI. The CDR3 region has the DNA TGTGCCAGCCAACTAGGAACAGCTGACCACGAGCAGTACATC.

The rearrangement joins TRBV10-2 to TRBJ2-3; maybe TRBD1 (6 bases). The CDR3 extends over 15 amino acids. Between the trimmed V and J ends, which lost 2 bases and 9 bases, there was a span of 18 bases. CDR1 is WSHSY, CDR2 SAAADI, per germline. As DNA, the CDR3 is TGCGCCAGCAGTGAGGCAGGGGTCGGGGCACACACGCAGTATTTT. It is translated as CASSEAGVGAHTQYF.

Turning to this clonotype: The missing conserved phenylalanine or tryptophan at the end of this CDR3 makes a read error likely. V is TRBV10-1 and J is TRBJ2-2; tentatively, D is TRBD2 (6 bases). This CDR3 region has 16 residues. Trimming left V 7 bases short and J 6 bases short, with 21 bases between. In germline, CDR1 is WNHNN, CDR2 SYGVQD (reference sequence). CDR3 protein: CASTEMASVRAGELFL. The CDR3 DNA is TGCGCCAGCACTGAAATGGCTAGCGTGAGGGCCGGGGAGCTGTTTCTT.

Details on this clonotype: At one boundary the junction diverges from the germline segment, which might be a read error. V gene TRBV12-3 or TRBV12-4 combines with J gene TRBJ1-6, with D perhaps matching TRBD1 (6 bases). The length of the CDR3 is 15 residues. The DNA of the CDR3 is TGTGACAGCAGTTCTAGGACAGATTTTAATTCACCCCTCCACTTT. Residues: CDSSSRTDFNSPLHF.

V usage is TRBV6-1 and J usage is TRBJ1-5; perhaps TRBD1 as D (5 bases). Per the germline V gene, CDR1 is MNHNS and CDR2 is SASEGT. The CDR3 has 15 amino acids. Trimming took off 1 base at V and 6 bases at J, with 13 bases between the two ends. In nucleotides, the CDR3 is TGTGCCAGCAGTGAAGAGGGAAGGGGAGGTCAGCCCCAGCATTTT. The encoded protein is CASSEEGRGGQPQHF.

A remark on this clonotype: One end of the junction does not line up with germline, which may come from a read error. V is TRBV20-1 and J is TRBJ2-2; D may be TRBD2 (5 bases). Germline V gives CDR1 DFQATT, CDR2 SNEGSKA (reference sequence). The CDR3 spans 15 residues. The CDR3 DNA is TGCAGTCCCCTTCAGCCAGCGGAGAACACCGAGGAGCTGTTTTTT. It is translated as CSPLQPAENTEELFF.

As to this clonotype: One end of the junction varies from germline; a read error may be responsible. The rearrangement joins TRBV5-1 to TRBJ2-2, with D perhaps TRBD2 (5 bases). The length of the CDR3 is 15 residues. The germline gives CDR1 SGHRS, CDR2 YFSETQ. The CDR3 nucleotides read TGCGCCAGCAGGACCGGGCCAGCGAACACCGGGGAACTGTTTTTT. Its protein is CASRTGPANTGELFF.

To note about this clonotype: The germline gene is not matched at one end of the junction; a read error may be the cause. V usage is TRBV6-5 and J usage is TRBJ2-7; D perhaps matches TRBD1 (6 bases). Germline V gene data show CDR1 as MNHEY and CDR2 as SVGAGI. CDR3 size: 13 residues. The CDR3 reads CASSYWDNYVQYF. CDR3 DNA: TGTGCCAGCAGTTATTGGGACAATTACGTGCAGTACTTC.

At least ten counts were recorded for this clonotype. The V and J genes are TRBV14 and TRBJ1-1; D possibly corresponds to TRBD1 (5 bases). The V end was cut by 1 base, the J end by 3 bases, with 9 bases between. The germline CDR1 and CDR2 sequences are SGHDN and FVKESK. This CDR3 spans 14 amino acids. CDR3: CASSQVKGHTEAFF. Written as DNA, the CDR3 is TGTGCCAGCAGCCAAGTCAAGGGGCACACTGAAGCTTTCTTT.

As concerns this clonotype: It is likely a read error, because the conserved phenylalanine at the end of the CDR3 is missing. The DNA is left out, because the CDR3 cannot be placed on it with certainty; the CDR3 is given as TCRdb lists it. V gene TRBV4-1 combines with J gene TRBJ1-2; the D call TRBD1 from the table was never checked on the DNA. The germline CDR1 and CDR2 sequences are MGHRA and YSYEKL. From its first to its last residue, the CDR3 has 16 amino acids. CDR3 sequence reads: CASRQDRYRGNYGYTV.

The CDR3, as DNA: TGTGCCAGCAGTTCTCTAGCGGGTCAATACAATGAGCAGTTCTTC. As protein: CASSSLAGQYNEQFF. The V call is TRBV6-5, the J call TRBJ2-1; 8 positions agree with TRBD2. This CDR3 comprises 15 residues. Germline V CDR1 and CDR2: MNHEY, SVGAGI. The junction had 6 bases not matched to a gene; V was cut back by 4 bases and J by 4 bases.

The chain recombines TRBV29-1 with TRBJ2-3; a possible D gene is TRBD2 (7 bases). CDR1 SQVTM and CDR2 ANQGSEA come from the germline V gene. Trimming cost V 3 bases and J 3 bases, with 13 bases left between them. CDR3 size: 14 residues. CDR3 residues: CSVEGGGATDTQYF. In DNA form, the CDR3 reads TGCAGCGTTGAGGGGGGGGGGGCGACAGATACGCAGTATTTT.

This clonotype was picked up many times. This chain joins TRBV29-1 and TRBJ2-3, with a weak D call TRBD1 (6 bases). V gave up 3 bases and J gave up 4 bases, with 17 bases separating them. CDR3 length: 15 residues. Germline V CDR1 and CDR2: SQVTM, ANQGSEA. The CDR3 reads CSVDGAGEGADTQYF. The DNA of the CDR3 is TGCAGCGTTGATGGGGCAGGGGAAGGCGCAGATACGCAGTATTTT.

This clonotype was recorded a few times. V and J are TRBV12-3 or TRBV12-4 and TRBJ2-3; D call uncertain. The CDR3 runs to 13 residues. Trimming left V 2 bases short and J 12 bases short, with 15 bases between. CDR3 DNA: TGTGCCAGCAGTTTAACCGCCGCAGGTACACAGTATTTT. It codes for CASSLTAAGTQYF.

V and J are TRBV5-1 and TRBJ2-6; D gene ambiguous. The CDR3 runs 16 residues. The germline V gene has CDR1 SGHRS and CDR2 YFSETQ. The V end lost 1 base, the J end lost 2 bases, and 10 bases lay between the germline ends. CDR3 sequence reads: CASSLSTVAGANVLTF. In DNA form, the CDR3 reads TGCGCCAGCAGCTTGAGTACGGTAGCTGGGGCCAACGTCCTGACTTTC. Supplemented by reference TRBV5-1 and TRBJ2-6, the full variable domain reads KAGVTQTPRYLIKTRGQQVTLSCSPISGHRSVSWYQQTPGQGLQFLFEYFSETQRNKGNFPGRFSGRQFSNSRSEMNVSTLELGDSALYLCASSLSTVAGANVLTFGAGSRLTVL.

This clonotype was observed a handful of times. V usage is TRBV20-1 and J usage is TRBJ2-4; 10 positions agree with TRBD1. The CDR3 spans 19 residues. CDR1 and CDR2 (germline): DFQATT, SNEGSKA (reference sequence). Trimming at V came to 0 bases and at J to 13 bases, leaving 24 bases not matched to a gene. CDR3 coding DNA: TGCAGTGCTAGAGACCCGGACAGGGGGATTCGGAAAGCCAAATACACGCAGTACTTC. It codes for CSARDPDRGIRKAKYTQYF.

Note on this clonotype: One end of the junction varies from germline; a read error may be responsible. This sequence joins TRBV10-3 and TRBJ2-4; D is possibly TRBD1 (5 bases). Germline assignment: CDR1 ENHRY and CDR2 SYGVKD. This CDR3 region has 13 residues. In nucleotides, the CDR3 is TGTGCCATGAGTGAAGACAAGGGGAACATTCAGTACTTC. Its protein product is CAMSEDKGNIQYF.

This clonotype was seen a handful of times. This chain links TRBV5-1 with TRBJ2-5; possible D gene TRBD1, 6 bases. CDR3 length: 15 amino acids. Trimming stripped 4 bases from V and 2 bases from J, with 15 bases between. Germline CDR1 SGHRS, CDR2 YFSETQ. In DNA, the CDR3 is TGCGCCAGCAGCACCGGATGGGGACAACAAGAGACCCAGTACTTC. This translates into CASSTGWGQQETQYF.

A remark on this clonotype: The final CDR3 position lacks the conserved phenylalanine or tryptophan, pointing to a likely read error. The chain links TRBV4-2 to TRBJ2-3, with D hard to call. The CDR3 consists of 13 residues. Germline V gene data show CDR1 as LGHNA and CDR2 as YNFKEQ. V was cut by 1 base and J by 5 bases, with 7 bases left in between. The CDR3 nucleotides are TGTGCCAGCAGCCAAGGGAGAGGAGATACGCAGTATTTG. Protein sequence: CASSQGRGDTQYL.

The CDR3, as DNA: TGCAGCGTTGCCGGGAACAGAGAATCGCCCCTCCACTTT. It encodes CSVAGNRESPLHF. This sequence joins TRBV29-1 and TRBJ1-6, with D uncertain. The length of the CDR3 is 13 residues. The germline V and J ends were trimmed by 4 bases and 13 bases, with 17 bases remaining between them. Germline V gene lookup returns CDR1 SQVTM and CDR2 ANQGSEA.